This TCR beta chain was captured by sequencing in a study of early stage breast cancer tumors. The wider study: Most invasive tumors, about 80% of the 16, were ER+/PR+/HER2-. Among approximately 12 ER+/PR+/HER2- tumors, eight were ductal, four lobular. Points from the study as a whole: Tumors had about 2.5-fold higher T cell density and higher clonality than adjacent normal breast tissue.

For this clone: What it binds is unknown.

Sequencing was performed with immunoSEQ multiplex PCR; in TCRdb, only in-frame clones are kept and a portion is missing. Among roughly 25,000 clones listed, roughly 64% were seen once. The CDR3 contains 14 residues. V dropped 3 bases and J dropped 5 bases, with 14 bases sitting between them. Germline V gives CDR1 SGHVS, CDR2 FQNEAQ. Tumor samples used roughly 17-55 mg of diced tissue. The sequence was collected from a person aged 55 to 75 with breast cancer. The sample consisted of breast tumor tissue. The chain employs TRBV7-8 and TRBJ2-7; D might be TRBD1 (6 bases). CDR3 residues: CASSFTGTVHEQYF. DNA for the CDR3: TGTGCCAGCAGCTTCACAGGGACGGTGCACGAGCAGTACTTC.